This T cell receptor (beta chain) was recovered during a study of blood T cell repertoires in COVID-19. At the level of the study: The origin of the acute and convalescent COVID-19 samples was the United States, Italy and Spain. PBMCs, B-cell-depleted T cells, or T cells were the source of the cDNA or gDNA that made up the material.

In the study's own analysis: For nucleated cells, counts were estimated from reference gene primer amplification. Some clones are missing from TCRdb's copy, which holds only in-frame ones; the method was immunoSEQ multiplex PCR. Clone size and V and J calls were adopted from that table, with D and trimming inferred from the DNA. The repertoire holds about 85,000 clones, with around 91% as singletons. This CDR3 region has 13 residues. Germline V gene data show CDR1 as GTSNPN and CDR2 as SVGIG (reference sequence). Deletions cut 6 bases from V and 7 bases from J, with 19 bases between. The rearrangement joins TRBV30 to TRBJ2-7, with a tentative D call TRBD1 (6 bases). The clonotype originates from a woman aged 80 or over with active or convalescent COVID-19. Sequenced sample: peripheral blood. The CDR3 sequence: CACFRTGWGEQYF. For the CDR3, the DNA is TGTGCCTGCTTCCGAACAGGGTGGGGGGAGCAGTACTTC.